These T cell receptor beta chains were read from a single sample in a study of blood T cell repertoires in COVID-19. Some clones are missing from TCRdb's copy, which holds only in-frame ones; the method was immunoSEQ multiplex PCR. The sample has approximately 240,000 clones, 83% seen once. Sequenced sample: peripheral blood. These receptors came from a woman under 40 with COVID-19, enrolled during active disease. CDR3s include the opening cysteine and the closing phenylalanine or tryptophan. A D gene is named only where the DNA matches it firmly. Clone size is given for some rows only: seen once, a few or many times, or a class if the clone is expanded.

clone size,D gene,V gene,CDR3 protein
-,-,TRBV4-1,CASSGQLTDTQYF
-,TRBD1,TRBV5-1,CASSLRTGQGNEQFF
-,-,TRBV5-1,CASSSQGHNSPLHF
-,-,TRBV5-8,CASSPGPGESYEQYF
-,TRBD1,TRBV9,CASAQGGSPLHF
-,TRBD1,TRBV2,CASRVDRLIYGYTF
-,TRBD1,TRBV14,CASSQVGTGGVYEQFF
-,-,TRBV5-8,CASSQTTVTEAFF
-,TRBD2,TRBV4-2,CASSQDIAGAGANVLTF
few,-,TRBV19,CASSRNGDGGYEQYF
-,-,TRBV15,CATSRDIGGREEQYF
once,TRBD1,TRBV6-1,CASSERGTGTPEQYF
-,TRBD1,TRBV2,CASTGQGAYTEAFF
-,TRBD1,TRBV28,CASSTGDRAREKLFF
once,TRBD1,TRBV27,CASSPGGINYGYTF
-,-,TRBV7-3,CASSTKNTGELFF
-,-,TRBV2,CASSEAGADTGELFF
-,-,TRBV2,CASSETIETQYF